The 32 T cell receptor beta chains presented below share a single source sample, sequenced in a study of T cell clonotyping in hematopoietic cell transplantation. The repertoire was sequenced with immunoSEQ multiplex PCR; TCRdb's copy has only in-frame clones and lacks some. The sample includes some 40,000 clones, 85% of them seen just once. Time point specified: recipient sample about 28 days before transplant, after cytoreduction. Sequenced material: peripheral blood mononuclear cells, taken before stem cell transplant. The receptor set was obtained from a man between 60 and 75 years old with acute myeloid leukemia. Some clones in this sample may be carry-over from other donors' samples.

The CDR3 DNA reads TGTGCCAGTAGTAGCTCACACGGCTCCTACGAGCAGTACTTC. Translating gives CASSSSHGSYEQYF. The chain joins TRBV19 to TRBJ2-7; no reliable D call. The CDR3 is 14 amino acids. Trimming took off 4 bases at V and 0 bases at J, with 10 bases between the two ends. Germline V lookup: CDR1 LNHDA, CDR2 SQIVND (reference sequence).

The genes are TRBV10-3 and TRBJ1-3; D uncertain. Trimming took off 5 bases at V and 0 bases at J, with 2 bases between the two ends. Germline V gene lookup returns CDR1 ENHRY and CDR2 SYGVKD. The CDR3 loop spans 12 amino acids. In nucleotides, the CDR3 is TGTGCCATCAGTAACTCTGGAAACACCATATATTTT. Amino acids: CAISNSGNTIYF.

This clone was picked up one time. The J gene is TRBJ1-2, the V gene TRBV19; a possible D gene is TRBD1 (5 bases). CDR3 length: 15 amino acids. V lost 4 bases and J 5 bases, leaving 17 bases between the germline ends. Germline V gene lookup returns CDR1 LNHDA and CDR2 SQIVND (reference sequence). The CDR3 DNA reads TGTGCCAGTAGTAACCCCGGGACGGGCTTTTATGGCTACACCTTC. This gives the protein CASSNPGTGFYGYTF.

The J gene is TRBJ1-1, the V gene TRBV27; D is undetermined. Germline assignment: CDR1 MNHEY and CDR2 SMNVEV (reference sequence). This CDR3 is 13 amino acids long. Trimming stripped 6 bases from V and 8 bases from J, with 16 bases between. Here the CDR3 DNA reads TGTGCCAGCAGAGTCGGATCCCCGGGAGAAGCTTTCTTT. As protein: CASRVGSPGEAFF.

V and J are TRBV19 and TRBJ1-2; 9 nucleotides line up with TRBD1. CDR1 is LNHDA and CDR2 is SQIVND in the germline V gene (reference sequence). This CDR3 comprises 15 residues. V was pared by 8 bases and J by 6 bases, with 13 bases of the junction left unmatched. CDR3 bases: TGTGCCAGTCTCATACCGGGACAGGGTAGGAATGGCTACACCTTC. It translates to CASLIPGQGRNGYTF.

V gene TRBV5-4 combines with J gene TRBJ2-7; 8 bases agree with TRBD1. Germline CDR1 is SGHNT and CDR2 is YYREEE (reference sequence). V trimming: 2 bases; J trimming: 6 bases; junction bases outside the gene matches: 16. This CDR3 comprises 17 residues. The CDR3 DNA reads as TGTGCCAGCAGCTTAGGCCCCCCGAGGACAGGGACGGGCGAGCAGTACTTC. This encodes CASSLGPPRTGTGEQYF. The whole variable domain, filled in from reference TRBV5-4 and TRBJ2-7, reads ETGVTQSPTHLIKTRGQQVTLRCSSQSGHNTVSWYQQALGQGPQFIFQYYREEENGRGNFPPRFSGLQFPNYSSELNVNALELDDSALYLCASSLGPPRTGTGEQYFGPGTRLTVT.

The DNA for the CDR3 is TGTGCCTGGACACCTCAGCCCGGGGAGCTGTTTTTT. Translated: CAWTPQPGELFF. This chain uses TRBV30 with TRBJ2-2; D is unclear. CDR3 size: 12 residues. With 4 bases removed from V and 6 bases from J, the gap between germline ends came to 9 bases. Germline V gene lookup returns CDR1 GTSNPN and CDR2 SVGIG (reference sequence).

The chain combines TRBV9 with TRBJ1-2; 8 bases are a match to TRBD1. CDR3 length: 13 residues. Germline CDR1 SGDLS, CDR2 YYNGEE. With V trimmed by 0 bases and J by 7 bases, 2 bases remained unmatched. The CDR3, as DNA: TGTGCCAGCAGCGTAGGAACAGGGGGTGGCTACACCTTC. Encoded protein: CASSVGTGGGYTF.

This clone was recorded only once. V and J are TRBV6-4 and TRBJ1-6; perhaps TRBD1 as D (6 bases). Germline CDR1 MRHNA, CDR2 SNTAGT. V lost 6 bases to trimming and J lost 9 bases, with 12 bases between them. The CDR3 loop spans 13 amino acids. CDR3 in amino acids: CASRDSPSSPLHF. Here the CDR3 DNA reads TGTGCCAGCAGGGACAGTCCCAGTTCACCCCTCCACTTT.

V and J are TRBV11-3 and TRBJ1-4, with unresolved D. This CDR3 contains 13 residues. From germline, CDR1 is SGHNT and CDR2 YENEEA. Trimming took 5 bases from V and 7 from J, leaving 11 bases between them. In nucleotides, the CDR3 is TGTGCCAGCAGCACCCAGATGGGTGAAAAACTGTTTTTT. Translation: CASSTQMGEKLFF. Together with reference TRBV11-3 and TRBJ1-4, the CDR3 gives the full variable domain: EAGVVQSPRYKIIEKKQPVAFWCNPISGHNTLYWYLQNLGQGPELLIRYENEEAVDDSQLPKDRFSAERLKGVDSTLKIQPAELGDSAVYLCASSTQMGEKLFFGSGTQLSVL.

The V and J genes are TRBV6-1 and TRBJ2-3, with D possibly TRBD1 on 5 matching bases. The V gene lost 6 bases and the J gene lost 12 bases, with 16 bases spanning the gap. Germline-derived CDR1 and CDR2 are MNHNS and SASEGT. The CDR3 covers 12 residues. The DNA for the CDR3 is TGTGCCAGCAGATCACAGGTGACCTTTCAGTATTTT. This translates into CASRSQVTFQYF.

The chain is built from TRBV28 and TRBJ2-7; weak D call: TRBD1 (5 bases). V lost 5 bases to trimming and J lost 5 bases, with 19 bases between them. The CDR3 extends over 15 amino acids. Germline V gene lookup returns CDR1 MDHEN and CDR2 SYDVKM. This chain's CDR3 is CASSPPVGKGNEQYF. In nucleotides, the CDR3 is TGTGCCAGCAGTCCGCCGGTGGGGAAGGGGAACGAGCAGTACTTC.

The V and J genes are TRBV27 and TRBJ1-4; TRBD1 matches at 7 bases. The CDR3 spans 16 residues. Germline V gene data show CDR1 as MNHEY and CDR2 as SMNVEV (reference sequence). With 5 bases clipped from V and 4 bases from J, the junction kept 10 bases outside the gene matches. The CDR3 nucleotides read TGTGCCAGCAGTGCTAGGACAGGACCCTTTAATGAAAAACTGTTTTTT. This sequence encodes CASSARTGPFNEKLFF.

V is TRBV10-3 and J is TRBJ1-6; D is ambiguous. V lost 5 bases, J lost 7 bases, and 9 bases lay in between. CDR3 length: 13 amino acids. Germline CDR1 ENHRY, CDR2 SYGVKD. The DNA for the CDR3 is TGTGCCATCAGTATGGACGGGAATTCACCCCTCCACTTT. Translated, it gives CAISMDGNSPLHF.

The genes are TRBV7-2 and TRBJ2-4, with TRBD1 matching 11 bases. Germline loops: CDR1 SGHTA, CDR2 FQGNSA. The CDR3 extends over 15 amino acids. With 5 bases clipped from V and 8 bases from J, the junction kept 8 bases outside the gene matches. CDR3 loop: CASSVGQGAVYIQYF. In DNA, the CDR3 is TGTGCCAGCAGCGTAGGACAGGGGGCAGTTTACATTCAGTACTTC.

The V gene is TRBV4-2, the J gene TRBJ1-5; no definite D call. Germline V CDR1 and CDR2: LGHNA, YNFKEQ. V was shortened by 0 bases and J by 2 bases, with 5 bases between the two germline ends. The CDR3 has 14 amino acids. CDR3 nucleotide sequence: TGTGCCAGCAGCCAAGATCGGGGCAATCAGCCCCAGCATTTT. Its protein product is CASSQDRGNQPQHF.

The chain employs TRBV5-4 and TRBJ2-2; TRBD1 matches at 8 bases. This CDR3 has 16 residues. The germline V gene encodes CDR1 SGHNT and CDR2 YYREEE (reference sequence). The V segment lost 4 bases and the J segment 3 bases; nucleotides outside the gene matches: 8. CDR3 region: CASSRPMDRDTGELFF. The CDR3 bases are TGTGCCAGCAGCCGGCCCATGGACAGGGACACCGGGGAGCTGTTTTTT.

The V call is TRBV5-1, the J call TRBJ2-1; D uncertain. Between the trimmed V and J ends, which lost 2 bases and 3 bases, there was a span of 9 bases. From germline, CDR1 is SGHRS and CDR2 YFSETQ. There are 14 residues in the CDR3. The CDR3 region is CASSFATGYNEQFF. The CDR3 DNA reads TGCGCCAGCAGCTTTGCAACGGGCTACAATGAGCAGTTCTTC.

The chain combines TRBV18 with TRBJ2-7; unclear D gene. Trimming took off 1 base at V and 9 bases at J, with 19 bases between the two ends. The CDR3 sequence is 15 residues long. Germline loops: CDR1 KGHSH, CDR2 LQKENI. The chain's CDR3 is CASSPRSGEGSVQYF. CDR3 nucleotides: TGTGCCAGCTCACCACGCTCGGGCGAAGGCTCTGTGCAGTACTTC.

J is TRBJ2-7 and V is TRBV7-9; the D call may be TRBD1 or TRBD2 (5 bases each). Germline CDR1 is SEHNR and CDR2 is FQNEAQ (reference sequence). The CDR3 loop spans 16 amino acids. V gave up 5 bases and J gave up 1 base, with 18 bases separating them. The chain's CDR3 is CASSPGAVLLSYEQYF. CDR3 DNA: TGTGCCAGCAGCCCCGGGGCAGTCCTACTGTCCTACGAGCAGTACTTC.

The gene calls are TRBV19 and TRBJ2-3, with 8 bases matching TRBD2. Trimming cost V 0 bases and J 6 bases; bases outside gene matches: 8. CDR1 LNHDA and CDR2 SQIVND come from the germline V gene (reference sequence). The CDR3 spans 16 residues. This CDR3 is CASSIEAGDPDDTQYF. The CDR3 coding sequence is TGTGCCAGTAGTATAGAAGCGGGGGACCCTGATGATACGCAGTATTTT.

The chain carries TRBV7-9 and TRBJ1-6; D unresolved. CDR3 size: 13 residues. Between the trimmed V and J ends, which lost 4 bases and 5 bases, there was a span of 6 bases. CDR1 SEHNR and CDR2 FQNEAQ come from the germline V gene (reference sequence). The DNA for the CDR3 is TGTGCCAGCAGCTCGCCCCATAATTCACCCCTCCACTTT. Encoded protein: CASSSPHNSPLHF. The whole variable domain, filled in from reference TRBV7-9 and TRBJ1-6, reads DTGVSQNPRHKITKRGQNVTFRCDPISEHNRLYWYRQTLGQGPEFLTYFQNEAQLEKSRLLSDRFSAERPKGSFSTLEIQRTEQGDSAMYLCASSSPHNSPLHFGNGTRLTVT.

The gene calls are TRBV19 and TRBJ1-5; D unclear. Per the germline V gene, CDR1 is LNHDA and CDR2 is SQIVND (reference sequence). Between the trimmed V and J ends, which lost 5 bases and 1 base, there was a span of 15 bases. The CDR3 is 16 residues long. The CDR3 DNA reads as TGTGCCAGTAGTGTAGGCCTCAGCCCAAGCAATCAGCCCCAGCATTTT. Translating it yields CASSVGLSPSNQPQHF.

The V and J genes are TRBV7-2 and TRBJ2-7; D is uncertain. The V end lost 5 bases, the J end lost 0 bases, and 5 bases lay between the germline ends. Germline V gene lookup returns CDR1 SGHTA and CDR2 FQGNSA. The CDR3 is 12 residues long. DNA for the CDR3: TGTGCCAGCAGCCCTAGCTCCTACGAGCAGTACTTC. Protein sequence: CASSPSSYEQYF.

This clone was recorded a few times. This rearrangement joins TRBV5-1 to TRBJ2-3, with D perhaps TRBD1 (6 bases). CDR3 size: 16 residues. Trimming took 0 bases from V and 3 from J, leaving 14 bases between them. CDR1 is SGHRS, CDR2 YFSETQ, per germline. The CDR3 nucleotides read TGCGCCAGCAGCTTGGAGGGCAGGGGTGGAACAGATACGCAGTATTTT. Translating gives CASSLEGRGGTDTQYF.

This clone has only one observation. The V call is TRBV5-1, the J call TRBJ2-2; perhaps TRBD2 as D (6 bases). The CDR3 runs 14 residues. Germline loops: CDR1 SGHRS, CDR2 YFSETQ. V gave up 3 bases and J gave up 2 bases, with 8 bases separating them. CDR3 nucleotide sequence: TGCGCCAGCAGCTGGGACTTAAACACCGGGGAGCTGTTTTTT. Its protein is CASSWDLNTGELFF.

This clone came up a few times. This sequence joins TRBV11-2 and TRBJ2-2; the D gene is possibly TRBD2 (6 bases). V dropped 0 bases and J dropped 7 bases, with 12 bases sitting between them. CDR3 length equals 15 residues. Per germline, CDR1 SGHAT and CDR2 FQNNGV. This chain's CDR3 is CASSLDRRVGGELFF. CDR3 nucleotides: TGTGCCAGCAGCTTAGATAGGAGGGTTGGCGGGGAGCTGTTTTTT.

The chain recombines TRBV29-1 with TRBJ2-3, with a possible D match to TRBD1 (7 bases). Trimming shortened V by 4 bases and J by 5 bases, and 13 bases separated the two germline ends. Germline CDR1 and CDR2: SQVTM and ANQGSEA. This CDR3 has 13 residues. The CDR3 reads CSVATGTRDTQYF. The CDR3 DNA is TGCAGCGTTGCGACAGGGACTCGAGATACGCAGTATTTT.

The rearrangement uses TRBV7-2 and TRBJ2-7; D may match TRBD1 or TRBD2 (5 bases each). The CDR3 sequence is 13 residues long. The germline gives CDR1 SGHTA, CDR2 FQGNSA. Trimming removed 5 bases from V and 8 bases from J, with 16 bases in between. CDR3 residues: CASSPGMDTQQYF. The CDR3 DNA is TGTGCCAGCAGCCCGGGGATGGACACCCAGCAGTACTTC.

The rearrangement uses TRBV4-1 and TRBJ1-1, with no clear D. Germline V lookup: CDR1 MGHRA, CDR2 YSYEKL. This CDR3 comprises 13 residues. The germline V and J ends were trimmed by 5 bases and 6 bases, with 13 bases remaining between them. As DNA, the CDR3 is TGCGCCAGCAGCTTCGGCAGCGGCCCTGAAGCTTTCTTT. Protein sequence: CASSFGSGPEAFF.

The chain recombines TRBV7-2 with TRBJ1-5; TRBD1 agrees at 7 bases. V dropped 1 base and J dropped 6; count of bases not matched to a gene: 6. The CDR3 is 15 amino acids. The germline gives CDR1 SGHTA, CDR2 FQGNSA. CDR3 amino acids: CASSLERGHGQPQHF. As DNA, the CDR3 is TGTGCCAGCAGCTTAGAAAGGGGGCACGGTCAGCCCCAGCATTTT.

The CDR3 coding sequence is TGTGCCACCAGCAGCAGCAGGGCAGCTAATGAAAAACTGTTTTTT. Protein: CATSSSRAANEKLFF. The chain is built from TRBV15 and TRBJ1-4; tentative D call: TRBD1 (5 bases). From germline, CDR1 is LNHNV and CDR2 YYDKDF (reference sequence). This CDR3 region has 15 residues. V was cut by 3 bases and J by 3 bases, with 11 bases left in between.